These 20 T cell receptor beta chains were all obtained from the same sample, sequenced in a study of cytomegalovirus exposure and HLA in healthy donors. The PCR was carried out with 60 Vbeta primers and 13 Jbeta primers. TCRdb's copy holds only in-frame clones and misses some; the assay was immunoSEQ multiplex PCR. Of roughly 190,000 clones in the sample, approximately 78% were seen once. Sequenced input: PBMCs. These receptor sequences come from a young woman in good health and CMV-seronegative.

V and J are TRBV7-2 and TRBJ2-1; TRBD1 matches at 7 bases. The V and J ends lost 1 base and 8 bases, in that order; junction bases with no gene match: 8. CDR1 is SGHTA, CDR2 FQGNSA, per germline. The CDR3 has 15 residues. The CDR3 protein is CASSLGLGRGHEQFF. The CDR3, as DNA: TGTGCCAGCAGCTTAGGTCTAGGAAGGGGGCATGAGCAGTTCTTC.

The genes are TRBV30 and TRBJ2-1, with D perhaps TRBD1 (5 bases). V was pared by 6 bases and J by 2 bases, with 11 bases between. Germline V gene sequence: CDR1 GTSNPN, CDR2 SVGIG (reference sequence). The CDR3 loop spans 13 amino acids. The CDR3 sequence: CACQGQAYNEQFF. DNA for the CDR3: TGTGCCTGCCAGGGCCAGGCCTACAATGAGCAGTTCTTC. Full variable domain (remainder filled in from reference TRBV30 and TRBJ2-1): SQTIHQWPATLVQPVGSPLSLECTVEGTSNPNLYWYRQAAGRGLQLLFYSVGIGQISSEVPQNLSASRPQDRQFILSSKKLLLSDSGFYLCACQGQAYNEQFFGPGTRLTVL.

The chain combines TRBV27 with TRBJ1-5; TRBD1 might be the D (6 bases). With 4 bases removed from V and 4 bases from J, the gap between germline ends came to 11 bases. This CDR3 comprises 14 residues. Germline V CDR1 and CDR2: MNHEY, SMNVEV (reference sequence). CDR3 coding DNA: TGTGCCAGCAGTTCTTTCAGGGGTAATCAGCCCCAGCATTTT. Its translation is CASSSFRGNQPQHF.

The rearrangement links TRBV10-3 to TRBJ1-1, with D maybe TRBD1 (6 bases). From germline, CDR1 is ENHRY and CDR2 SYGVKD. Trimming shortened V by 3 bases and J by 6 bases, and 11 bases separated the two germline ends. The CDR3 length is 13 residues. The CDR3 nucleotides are TGTGCCATCAGTGAAGGGGGAAAGGCTGAAGCTTTCTTT. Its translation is CAISEGGKAEAFF.

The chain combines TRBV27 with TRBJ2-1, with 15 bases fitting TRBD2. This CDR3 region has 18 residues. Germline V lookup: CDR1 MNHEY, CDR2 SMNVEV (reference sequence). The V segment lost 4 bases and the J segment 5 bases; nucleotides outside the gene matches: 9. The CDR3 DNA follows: TGTGCCAGCAGTTCTCCGGGACTAGCGGGAGGCCCCAACAATGAGCAGTTCTTC. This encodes CASSSPGLAGGPNNEQFF.

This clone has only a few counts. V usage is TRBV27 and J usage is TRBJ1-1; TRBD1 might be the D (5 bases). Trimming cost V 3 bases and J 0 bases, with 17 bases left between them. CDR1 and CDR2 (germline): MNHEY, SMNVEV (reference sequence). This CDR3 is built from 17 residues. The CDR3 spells CASSLGTGSLMNTEAFF. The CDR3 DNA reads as TGTGCCAGCAGTTTGGGTACAGGAAGCCTCATGAACACTGAAGCTTTCTTT.

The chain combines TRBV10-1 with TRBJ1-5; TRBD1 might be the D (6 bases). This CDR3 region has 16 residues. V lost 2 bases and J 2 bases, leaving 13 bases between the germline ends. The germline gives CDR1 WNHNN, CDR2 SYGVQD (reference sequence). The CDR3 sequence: CASSETGKIGNQPQHF. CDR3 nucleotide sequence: TGCGCCAGCAGTGAGACAGGGAAAATAGGCAATCAGCCCCAGCATTTT.

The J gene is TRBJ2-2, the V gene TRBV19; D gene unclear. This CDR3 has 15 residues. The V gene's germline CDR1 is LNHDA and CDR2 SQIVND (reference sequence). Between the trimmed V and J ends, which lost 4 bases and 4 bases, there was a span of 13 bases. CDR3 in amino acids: CASSNSALRTGELFF. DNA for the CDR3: TGTGCCAGTAGTAACAGTGCTCTGCGCACCGGGGAGCTGTTTTTT.

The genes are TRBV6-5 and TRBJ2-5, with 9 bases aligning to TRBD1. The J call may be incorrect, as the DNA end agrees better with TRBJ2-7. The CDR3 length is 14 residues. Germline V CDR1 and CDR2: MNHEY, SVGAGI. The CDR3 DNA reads TGTGCCAGCAGTTCGGGACAGGGTCATGGCGAGCAGTACTTC. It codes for CASSSGQGHGEQYF.

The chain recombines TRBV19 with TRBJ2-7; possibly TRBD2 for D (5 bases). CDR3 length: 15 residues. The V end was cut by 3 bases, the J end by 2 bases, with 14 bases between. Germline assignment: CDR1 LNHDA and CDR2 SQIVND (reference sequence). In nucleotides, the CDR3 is TGTGCCAGTAGTATTGAGGGAAAGGGCGCCTACGAGCAGTACTTC. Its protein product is CASSIEGKGAYEQYF.

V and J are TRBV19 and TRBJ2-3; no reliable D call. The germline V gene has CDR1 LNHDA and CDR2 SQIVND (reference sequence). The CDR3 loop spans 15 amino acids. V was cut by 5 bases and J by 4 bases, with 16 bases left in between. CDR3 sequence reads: CASSATGFGSDTQYF. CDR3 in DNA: TGTGCCAGTAGTGCAACGGGTTTTGGATCAGATACGCAGTATTTT.

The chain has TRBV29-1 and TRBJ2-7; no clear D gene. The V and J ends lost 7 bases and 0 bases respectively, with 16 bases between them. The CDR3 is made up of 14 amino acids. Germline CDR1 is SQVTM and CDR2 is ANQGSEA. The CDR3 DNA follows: TGCAGCGCCTCATTCAGGAAAAGCTCCTACGAGCAGTACTTC. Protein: CSASFRKSSYEQYF.

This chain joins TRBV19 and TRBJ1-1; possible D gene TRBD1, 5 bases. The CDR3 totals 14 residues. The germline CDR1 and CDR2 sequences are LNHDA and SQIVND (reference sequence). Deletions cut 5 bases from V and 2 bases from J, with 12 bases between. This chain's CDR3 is CASSWEGSNTEAFF. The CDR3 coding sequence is TGTGCCAGTAGTTGGGAGGGGTCAAACACTGAAGCTTTCTTT.

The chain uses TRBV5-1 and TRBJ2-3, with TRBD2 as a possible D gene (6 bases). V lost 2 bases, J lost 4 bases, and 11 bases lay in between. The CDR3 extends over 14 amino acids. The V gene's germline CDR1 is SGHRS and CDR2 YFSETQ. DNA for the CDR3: TGCGCCAGCAGCTTCGGGAGAGCCTCAGATACGCAGTATTTT. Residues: CASSFGRASDTQYF.

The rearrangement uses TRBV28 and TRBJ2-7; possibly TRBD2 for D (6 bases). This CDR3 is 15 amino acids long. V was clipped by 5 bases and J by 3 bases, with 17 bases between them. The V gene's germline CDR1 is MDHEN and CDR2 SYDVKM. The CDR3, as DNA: TGTGCCAGCAGTCCCCCCGAGACTAGGGTCTACGAGCAGTACTTC. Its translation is CASSPPETRVYEQYF.

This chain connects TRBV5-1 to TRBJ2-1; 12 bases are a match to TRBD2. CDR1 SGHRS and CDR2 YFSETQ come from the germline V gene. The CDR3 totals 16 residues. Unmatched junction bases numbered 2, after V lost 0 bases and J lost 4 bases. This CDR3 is CASSLELAGGYNEQFF. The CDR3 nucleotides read TGCGCCAGCAGCTTGGAACTAGCGGGAGGTTACAATGAGCAGTTCTTC.

CDR3 DNA: TGTGCCAGCAGCTTAGCGGCTGACACTGAAGCTTTCTTT. Protein: CASSLAADTEAFF. The chain recombines TRBV7-9 with TRBJ1-1; D is unresolved. The CDR3 loop spans 13 amino acids. The V end was cut by 0 bases, the J end by 3 bases, with 5 bases between. Looked up from germline, CDR1 is SEHNR and CDR2 is FQNEAQ (reference sequence).

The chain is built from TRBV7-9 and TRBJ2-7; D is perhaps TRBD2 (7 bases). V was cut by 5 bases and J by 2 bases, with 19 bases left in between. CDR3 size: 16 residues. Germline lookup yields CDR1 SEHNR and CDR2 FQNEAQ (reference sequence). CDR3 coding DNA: TGTGCCAGCAGCCCTTCAACGGGGGGCCTTACCTACGAGCAGTACTTC. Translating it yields CASSPSTGGLTYEQYF.

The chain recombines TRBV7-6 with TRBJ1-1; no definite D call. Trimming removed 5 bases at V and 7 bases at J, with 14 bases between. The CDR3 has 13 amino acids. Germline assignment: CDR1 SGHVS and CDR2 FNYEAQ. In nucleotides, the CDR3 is TGTGCCAGCAGCCCATCCATTGGGAGTGAAGCTTTCTTT. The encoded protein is CASSPSIGSEAFF.

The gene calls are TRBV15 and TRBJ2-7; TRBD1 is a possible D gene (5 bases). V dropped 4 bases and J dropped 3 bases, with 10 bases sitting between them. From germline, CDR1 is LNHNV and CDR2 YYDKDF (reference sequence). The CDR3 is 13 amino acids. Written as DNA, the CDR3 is TGTGCCACCAGCACTTTTCAGGGCTACGAGCAGTACTTC. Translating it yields CATSTFQGYEQYF.